This TCR beta chain was obtained from a study of cytomegalovirus exposure and HLA in healthy donors (TCRdb year 2017). Study-level background: In an earlier analysis of approximately 500 of the donors, 250 to 300 Gb of sequence data and 100 million or so unique TCR beta sequences from roughly 200 million T cells were reported. Besides the first cohort of around 700 subjects, a separate validation cohort made up of 95 to 150 different subjects was used. Rather than drawing on any new phenotypic data, the later analysis identified candidate immune exposures from TCR beta sequences and the way those sequences occurred across donors. The study profiled the T cell repertoires of some 610 subjects by immunosequencing and related them to cytomegalovirus serostatus. Donor age, sex, ethnicity and CMV serostatus were compiled together with the repertoire data. The genetic ancestry cluster associated with self-reported Caucasian donors included around four fifths of the roughly 400 genotyped donors. HLA typing covered class I and class II loci at four-digit resolution. Four or five DR-DQ haplotypes were treated as single units for association and clustering because of strong linkage in the cohort. A later analysis re-analyzed previously published TCR beta repertoires from hundreds of donors and added high-resolution HLA genotyping to study TCR occurrence patterns. All discovery cohort repertoires had been generated on a single sequencing platform. An earlier analysis of roughly 580 of the donors used high-throughput TCR beta sequencing to judge whether each TCR beta V gene segment behaved as functional or pseudogenic. To predict cytomegalovirus infection status, the study combined high-throughput TCR immunosequencing, statistical association of individual TCRs with disease status, and machine learning. Among 300 to 500 genotyped donors of the cohort, an average of roughly 230,000 unique TCR beta nucleotide sequences was sequenced per donor, of which about 19% were non-productive. The study aimed to test whether cataloging public T cell receptors could reveal signatures of past pathogen exposure. Approximately 300 gigabases of sequencing data and 70 million to 95 million unique TCR sequences made up an early release that covered some 640 HLA-typed donors. A later genetic analysis took genome-wide SNP genotypes for about 55% of the roughly 670 donors and used that subset as a discovery cohort. The number of donors typed differed by locus, with 629-630 for A, B, C, DRB1 and DQB1, roughly 550 for DQA1, approximately 580 for DPA1, and some 450 for DPB1. Overall results and qualifications from the work: A later analysis found that HLA-associated TCR beta chains were more clonally expanded and had lower generation probabilities than equally common non-associated chains. According to a later analysis, most CMV-associated TCR beta chains appeared to be HLA-restricted, and the HLA associations seemed to be driven largely by CMV exposure. Three of the identified cytomegalovirus-associated TCR beta chains were confirmed in vitro to be specific for cytomegalovirus antigens. For the cohort, immune exposure information was limited to CMV serostatus. The authors suggested that the approach could potentially be generalized to other disease states and immunological phenotypes. Because the 87-base-pair reads could not distinguish some IMGT-functional V segments, including TRBV6-2 and TRBV6-3, those segments were excluded. In this cohort, only TCR beta chains were sequenced, and detectable features were limited by the absence of alpha or paired-chain data. A further reported finding was that TCR beta sequences accurately predicted the HLA-A and HLA-B alleles for most subjects in the first cohort. In a later analysis, the rate of TCR association differed among HLA loci, with DRB1 alleles having the most associated TCRs and HLA-C alleles having the fewest. Assigning TCR associations to individual alleles was difficult when HLA alleles, especially DR and DQ, strongly co-occurred. Presence/absence analyses assumed roughly uniform sequencing depth across donors, an assumption that may not hold. In a later analysis, some 18,000 TCR beta sequences were associated with specific HLA alleles at a false discovery rate of 0.05. A later genetic analysis associated a missense DCLRE1C variant with V-gene and J-gene trimming of TCR beta chains, and an independent cohort replicated the association. Compared with the roughly 710-donor mean, donors in an Asian-associated ancestry cluster had fewer N-insertions in productive TCRs, according to a later genetic analysis. Correlated functional status among segregating V segments might be attributable to linkage disequilibrium, but an unknown experimental factor could not be ruled out. A cluster of highly shared sequence variants was judged likely to be a technical artifact of the sequencing pipeline. Most TCR sequences were seen in very few donors, while some public TCRs were found in many individuals. The classifier was reported to diagnose cytomegalovirus status with high specificity and sensitivity in both the original cohort and the validation cohort. Because counts were too low, about 17 rarely observed V segments, including chromosome 9 orphons, were excluded from the earlier analysis of some 590 of the donors. Because HLA typing was missing for some donors at each locus, association tests included only the typed subset. Broadly in line with IMGT annotations, most TCR beta V segments showed up in productive rearrangements about 90% or about 30% of the time in an earlier analysis of several hundred of the donors. A total of 150 to 200 TCR beta chains were listed by the study as associated with cytomegalovirus. According to a later analysis, parvovirus B19, influenza, CMV and Epstein-Barr virus appeared linked to several top co-occurrence clusters.

To prepare the library, the immunoSEQ multiplex PCR assay was applied. For the multiplex PCR, a mixture combining 60 forward primers for TCR Vbeta segments and 13 reverse primers for TCR Jbeta segments was used. The CDR3 region of rearranged TCR beta genes was amplified from genomic DNA by a multiplex PCR assay. The Illumina HiSeq System was used to sequence the amplified TCR beta libraries as 87-base-pair reads. The original pipeline was this. In a later analysis, about 80 million unique TCR beta chains were counted across the 666 repertoires, and around 10 million of these chains were shared by at least two donors. A nearest-neighbor algorithm error-corrected the raw reads and collapsed the reads into unique sequences, merging closely related sequences to remove PCR and sequencing errors. Alignment of CDR3 sequences to IMGT reference sequences was used to assign V, D and J gene segments. For a sequence to be retained, a match of at least six nucleotides to both a V gene segment and a J gene segment was required. A rearrangement counted as productive if the CDR3 had no stop codons and remained in frame with V and J, and every other rearrangement counted as non-productive. CDR3 was defined by IMGT convention, running from the second conserved V-encoded cysteine to the conserved J-encoded phenylalanine. In an earlier analysis of more than 550 of the donors, sequences lacking an unambiguous match to a single V gene segment were excluded. In an earlier analysis of some 590 of the donors, a V segment was called functional when productive rearrangements were above 56.7%, and segregating when the standard deviation between donors exceeded 5%. To diagnose cytomegalovirus status from the catalog of TCR beta chain sequences, a statistical classification framework was built. In a later analysis, V and J genes were assigned by comparing TCR nucleotide sequences against IMGT/GENE-DB human TR gene sequences. The TCRdist pipeline was used in a later analysis to assign CDR3 sequences and most-parsimonious VDJ recombination scenarios. A later analysis defined each TCR beta chain by its CDR3 amino acid sequence plus V-gene family, and excluded reads lacking a unique V-gene family. To address suspected cross-contamination and a sequencing artifact, a later analysis removed some 620 highly shared, low-generation-probability nucleotide sequences. For each public chain, a later analysis derived a clonal expansion index from normalized ranks of inferred template counts within each repertoire. In a later analysis, generation probabilities were computed with a VDJ recombination model fitted to out-of-frame rearrangements, and the resulting probabilities were checked against IGoR. Hypergeometric tests were used in a later analysis to score TCR-TCR, TCR-HLA and TCR-CMV co-occurrence, with a repertoire-size bias correction applied to the TCR pairs. A later analysis estimated false discovery rates by permuting HLA or CMV assignments 20 times. In a later analysis, co-occurring TCRs were grouped using DBSCAN, with TCRdist sequence similarity added in when clustering inside HLA-allele-positive subsets. For co-occurrence clustering, repertoires with fewer than 30,000 or more than 120,000 public chains were excluded, along with about five repertoires with anomalous nucleotide sharing. TCRdb stores this immuneACCESS table with in-frame sequences only. Part of the clones is absent; in the studies checked, under half of the shortfall reflects unresolved V genes, and no reason is known for the rest. Clone size and V and J calls were adopted from that table, with D and trimming inferred from the DNA. A total of fewer than 200,000 clones appear in this sample, around 80% of them only once. The top ten constitute about 1.3% of the sample.

In regard to this clone: This receptor's antigen is unknown. Base qualities are not provided; no much larger clone lies one nucleotide away. Additional DNA sequences in this sample encode the identical CDR3.

The cohort comprised 710 or so healthy bone marrow donors. Cohort members were all nominally healthy when sampled, although unrecorded immune exposures were likely present. The donor was CMV seropositive and was included in the group of 250 to 300 seropositive cohort members. Every donor gave a peripheral blood sample, and the peripheral blood mononuclear cells from that sample were used for TCR beta sequencing. The Qiagen DNeasy Blood Extraction Kit was used to extract genomic DNA from the blood cell samples. The CDR3 holds 15 amino acids from the cysteine to the phenylalanine. Only the CDR3 DNA stays, 45 bases, in frame from base 1. Trimming takes 2 bases from V and 3 bases from J, and the germline ends sit 15 bases apart. The germline V gene specifies SGHDT as CDR1 and YYEEEE as CDR2.

This clonotype originated in a girl aged 2 to 9 in good health and CMV-seropositive. The V and J genes are TRBV5-6 and TRBJ2-7, with the D gene uncertain. The sequencing input was PBMCs. The DNA sequence is TGTGCCAGCAGCTTCCGTCGGAGTGGAATCTACGAGCAGTACTTC. Protein translation: CASSFRRSGIYEQYF.